This is a list of T cell receptor beta chains from one sample in a study of T cells in Graves' hyperthyroidism and ophthalmopathy. TCRdb called the multiplex PCR reads again in MiXCR, with one record for every CDR3 protein. The profile shows about 360,000 distinct CDR3 sequences, around a quarter of them singletons. Sequenced material: blood. These receptors were collected from a man aged 50-59 years with Graves' hyperthyroidism. The CDR3 runs from the conserved cysteine through the conserved F or W. A D gene is named only where the DNA matches it firmly. Some rows mark clone size as missing; the rest say once, few, many or name a class of expanded clone.

CDR3 | DNA | D | size | J | V
CASSYGQGRRADTQYF | TGTGCCAGCAGTTACGGACAGGGGAGAAGGGCAGATACGCAGTATTTT | TRBD1 | many | TRBJ2-3 | TRBV6-5
CASSEGVYEQYF | TGTGCCAGCAGTGAAGGCGTTTACGAGCAGTACTTC | - | - | TRBJ2-7 | TRBV6-1
CASKGAGEETQYF | TGTGCCAGCAAAGGGGCAGGGGAAGAGACCCAGTACTTC | - | few | TRBJ2-5 | TRBV6-1
CASSVGEPLNEQFF | TGTGCCAGCAGCGTAGGGGAACCCCTCAATGAGCAGTTCTTC | - | few | TRBJ2-1 | TRBV9
CSVPLGGSNYGYTF | TGCAGCGTTCCTTTGGGAGGGTCTAACTATGGCTACACCTTC | - | few | TRBJ1-2 | TRBV29-1
CASSGPTGSTDTQYF | TGTGCCAGCAGTGGGCCCACCGGGAGCACAGATACGCAGTATTTT | - | many | TRBJ2-3 | TRBV11-3
CSARDWTSGRYEQYF | TGCAGTGCTAGAGATTGGACTAGCGGGCGCTACGAGCAGTACTTC | TRBD2 | few | TRBJ2-7 | TRBV20-1
CASQEGLLNTEAFF | TGTGCCAGTCAAGAGGGGCTCTTGAACACTGAAGCTTTCTTT | - | - | TRBJ1-1 | TRBV19
CATSNLAGGADTQYF | TGTGCCACCAGTAACTTAGCGGGAGGAGCAGATACGCAGTATTTT | TRBD2 | - | TRBJ2-3 | TRBV24-1
CASTTWREGNNEQFF | TGTGCCAGCACCACCTGGCGGGAGGGAAACAATGAGCAGTTCTTC | TRBD2 | many | TRBJ2-1 | TRBV11-2
CSATGTSLYEQYF | TGCAGTGCTACCGGGACTTCTCTCTACGAGCAGTACTTC | - | - | TRBJ2-7 | TRBV20-1
CASSGTSQGRNEQYF | TGCGCCAGCAGCGGAACATCACAGGGGCGCAACGAGCAGTACTTC | TRBD1 | many | TRBJ2-7 | TRBV5-1
CASSLVQGNPYEQYF | TGTGCCAGCAGTTTAGTACAGGGAAATCCCTACGAGCAGTACTTC | - | - | TRBJ2-7 | TRBV12-3/TRBV12-4
CASSKGTGGYQETQYF | TGTGCCAGCAGCAAAGGGACAGGGGGGTACCAAGAGACCCAGTACTTC | TRBD1 | many | TRBJ2-5 | TRBV7-8
CSATPMGRAVRNEQYF | TGCAGTGCTACCCCCATGGGGAGGGCAGTCAGGAACGAGCAGTACTTC | TRBD2 | - | TRBJ2-7 | TRBV20-1
CASSSSANRIHEQFF | TGTGCCAGCAGCTCATCCGCAAACAGGATTCATGAGCAGTTCTTC | - | many | TRBJ2-1 | TRBV7-2
CASSLVGPPQETQYF | TGTGCCAGCAGCCTGGTGGGACCCCCCCAAGAGACCCAGTACTTC | - | few | TRBJ2-5 | TRBV7-9
CASSTGTGGPDTQYF | TGTGCCAGCAGCACCGGGACAGGGGGCCCAGATACGCAGTATTTT | TRBD1 | - | TRBJ2-3 | TRBV4-2
CASSLEPTYEQYF | TGCGCCAGCAGCTTGGAGCCTACCTACGAGCAGTACTTC | - | - | TRBJ2-7 | TRBV5-1
CASNISPSGLYYEQYF | TGTGCCAGCAACATCAGTCCTAGCGGGCTTTACTACGAGCAGTACTTC | TRBD2 | - | TRBJ2-7 | TRBV6-2/TRBV6-3
CASSLNRDGNEQFF | TGTGCCAGCAGCTTAAACAGGGATGGGAATGAGCAGTTCTTC | - | many | TRBJ2-1 | TRBV7-3
CASSPRFGLSTDTQYF | TGTGCCAGCAGCCCAAGATTTGGACTAAGCACAGATACGCAGTATTTT | - | many | TRBJ2-3 | TRBV11-2
CASRGDRPHSYEQYF | TGTGCCAGCAGAGGAGACAGGCCGCACTCCTACGAGCAGTACTTC | - | - | TRBJ2-7 | TRBV25-1
CATQPGGGIDNEQFF | TGTGCCACCCAACCGGGGGGCGGCATTGACAATGAGCAGTTCTTC | - | few | TRBJ2-1 | TRBV18
CASRAITSSYNSPLHF | TGTGCCAGCAGGGCTATTACGAGCTCCTATAATTCACCCCTCCACTTT | - | few | TRBJ1-6 | TRBV6-1
CASSIDLTGRNQPQHF | TGTGCCAGTAGTATAGATCTGACGGGACGGAATCAGCCCCAGCATTTT | - | - | TRBJ1-5 | TRBV19
CASKAAREQFF | TGTGCCAGCAAGGCGGCGCGTGAGCAGTTCTTC | - | - | TRBJ2-1 | TRBV28
CSRLTGETQYF | TGCAGTAGACTAACGGGAGAGACCCAGTACTTC | - | - | TRBJ2-5 | TRBV20-1
CASSLLRGSVPDTQYF | TGTGCCAGCAGTTTACTACGCGGGAGTGTTCCAGATACGCAGTATTTT | TRBD2 | few | TRBJ2-3 | TRBV12-3/TRBV12-4
CSASGAVSGNTIYF | TGCAGTGCTAGCGGGGCCGTCTCTGGAAACACCATATATTTT | - | few | TRBJ1-3 | TRBV20-1
CASRPPSTDTQYF | TGCGCCAGCAGACCTCCTAGCACAGATACGCAGTATTTT | - | many | TRBJ2-3 | TRBV5-1
CASSATGTLFEQYF | TGCGCCAGCAGCGCAACCGGGACCCTGTTCGAGCAGTACTTC | - | few | TRBJ2-7 | TRBV5-1
CASSIDGVAGEYNEQFF | TGTGCCAGTAGTATAGATGGGGTAGCGGGAGAATACAATGAGCAGTTCTTC | TRBD2 | - | TRBJ2-1 | TRBV19
CASSLRGRVLRVEKLFF | TGTGCCAGCAGTTTGCGTGGCAGGGTTTTGAGGGTTGAAAAACTGTTTTTT | - | - | TRBJ1-4 | TRBV27
CMIGGDYGYTF | TGCATGATTGGGGGGGACTATGGCTACACCTTC | - | few | TRBJ1-2 | TRBV29-1
CASSLEGTSGRAVETQYF | TGTGCCAGCAGCTTAGAAGGGACTAGCGGGAGGGCCGTGGAGACCCAGTACTTC | TRBD2 | - | TRBJ2-5 | TRBV7-6
CASSMGAYNSPLHF | TGCGCCAGCAGCATGGGGGCCTATAATTCACCCCTCCACTTT | - | few | TRBJ1-6 | TRBV5-1
CASSQVLAGWTSTDTQYF | TGTGCCAGCAGCCAAGTCCTAGCGGGATGGACTAGCACAGATACGCAGTATTTT | TRBD2 | - | TRBJ2-3 | TRBV7-3
CSARDPVLAGGGETQYF | TGCAGTGCTAGAGATCCCGTGTTAGCGGGAGGAGGAGAGACCCAGTACTTC | TRBD2 | few | TRBJ2-5 | TRBV20-1
CASSRQSEAFF | TGTGCCAGCAGCCGACAGTCTGAAGCTTTCTTT | - | - | TRBJ1-1 | TRBV14
CASSFGRDTEAFF | TGTGCCAGCAGTTTTGGTAGGGACACTGAAGCTTTCTTT | - | few | TRBJ1-1 | TRBV27
CASSRFGGPGAYEQYF | TGTGCCAGCAGCCGATTTGGCGGTCCGGGGGCCTACGAGCAGTACTTC | - | - | TRBJ2-7 | TRBV11-1
CASSDGGLRVDYNQPQHF | TGTGCCAGCAGTGATGGGGGACTCCGTGTAGACTACAATCAGCCCCAGCATTTT | - | - | TRBJ1-5 | TRBV6-1
CASSLAKDHEQYF | TGTGCCAGCAGCTTAGCCAAGGATCACGAGCAGTACTTC | - | - | TRBJ2-7 | TRBV7-3
CASSPRSGSVGDKNIQYF | TGTGCCAGCAGTCCCCGAAGTGGTAGTGTGGGGGATAAAAACATTCAGTACTTC | - | few | TRBJ2-4 | TRBV2
CASRIGQGAGGYTF | TGTGCCAGCAGAATCGGACAGGGGGCGGGTGGCTACACCTTC | TRBD1 | - | TRBJ1-2 | TRBV28
CASSTTPSPGYNEQFF | TGTGCTAGCAGCACAACACCCAGCCCCGGCTACAATGAGCAGTTCTTC | - | - | TRBJ2-1 | TRBV7-7
CASSPPGIRRDTQYF | TGTGCCAGTAGTCCACCCGGGATCCGTCGGGATACGCAGTATTTT | - | - | TRBJ2-3 | TRBV19
CASSPYTNGYTF | TGTGCCAGCAGTCCCTATACGAATGGCTACACCTTC | - | few | TRBJ1-2 | TRBV6-2/TRBV6-3
CASSTGPSVYNEQFF | TGTGCCAGCAGTACCGGGCCCAGTGTCTACAATGAGCAGTTCTTC | - | many | TRBJ2-1 | TRBV2